This entry lists 19 T cell receptor beta chains sequenced from one sample in a study of response to subunit inactivated influenza vaccine. In TCRdb, the RT-PCR reads were re-called with MiXCR into one record per CDR3 protein. This sample has hundreds of thousands of distinct CDR3 sequences, with about 15% found just once. This sample comprised PBMCs from blood, obtained roughly 13 days after vaccination. The receptor set was obtained from a middle-aged man who received an inactivated influenza vaccine.

This chain links TRBV6-5 with TRBJ2-7; 10 bases are a match to TRBD1. CDR1 and CDR2 (germline): MNHEY, SVGAGI. The CDR3 length is 12 residues. V was pared by 8 bases and J by 6 bases, with 4 bases of the junction left unmatched. The CDR3, as DNA: TGTGCCAGCGGGACAGGGGACGTCGAGCAGTACTTC. It yields the protein CASGTGDVEQYF.

This chain connects TRBV12-3 or TRBV12-4 to TRBJ2-2; D is tentatively TRBD1 or TRBD2 (5 bases each). The CDR3 totals 15 residues. V lost 5 bases, J lost 6 bases, and 16 bases lay in between. CDR3 bases: TGTGCCAGCAGTCGGACTTCCGAAGGGGCCGGGGAGCTGTTTTTT. This codes for CASSRTSEGAGELFF.

This clonotype was found many times. The rearrangement joins TRBV28 to TRBJ2-2; D gene ambiguous. CDR1 and CDR2 (germline): MDHEN, SYDVKM. This CDR3 region has 15 residues. V lost 5 bases and J 3 bases, leaving 13 bases between the germline ends. This CDR3 is CASSTPSGDTGELFF. In DNA, the CDR3 is TGTGCCAGCAGTACCCCGAGTGGGGACACCGGGGAGCTGTTTTTT.

This clonotype was detected ten times or more. J is TRBJ2-2 and V is TRBV11-2, with 7 bases fitting TRBD1. CDR1 and CDR2 from the germline V gene are SGHAT and FQNNGV. V was clipped by 1 base and J by 2 bases; unmatched bases: 13. This CDR3 region has 19 residues. The CDR3 coding sequence is TGTGCCAGCAGCTTAGGGTTATTGACAGGGCCCTTTAACACCGGGGAGCTGTTTTTT. Translated, it gives CASSLGLLTGPFNTGELFF.

There are many counts of this clonotype. The rearrangement joins TRBV5-6 to TRBJ2-1; perhaps TRBD2 as D (6 bases). V shed 1 base and J shed 7 bases, with 9 bases lying between them. The CDR3 runs to 13 residues. CDR1 and CDR2 (germline): SGHDT, YYEEEE. The CDR3 DNA reads TGTGCCAGCAGCTTGTTAAGCGGGAATGAGCAGTTCTTC. It specifies CASSLLSGNEQFF.

This clonotype was seen more than once but under ten times. The chain has TRBV6-1 and TRBJ1-5; D perhaps matches TRBD1 (5 bases). This CDR3 comprises 16 residues. V lost 2 bases and J lost 6, with 17 bases in between. Germline V lookup: CDR1 MNHNS, CDR2 SASEGT. CDR3 sequence reads: CASSELVGTAVQPQHF. In nucleotides, the CDR3 is TGTGCCAGCAGTGAATTAGTCGGGACTGCAGTTCAGCCCCAGCATTTT.

The sample holds a few counts of this clonotype. The chain recombines TRBV4-3 with TRBJ1-5, with 8 nucleotides matching TRBD1. Germline CDR1 reads LGHNA; CDR2 reads YSLEER. V trimming: 3 bases; J trimming: 6 bases; junction bases outside the gene matches: 1. The CDR3 is 13 residues long. The CDR3 DNA is TGCGCCAGCAGCCAGGACAGGGTTCAGCCCCAGCATTTT. Translation: CASSQDRVQPQHF.

A few counts support this clonotype. This chain's CDR3 is CATSDFGQTLQETQYF. In DNA form, the CDR3 reads TGTGCCACCAGTGATTTCGGACAGACCCTCCAAGAGACCCAGTACTTC. The chain has TRBV24-1 and TRBJ2-5; D is perhaps TRBD1 (6 bases). The V gene lost 1 base and the J gene lost 1 base, with 12 bases spanning the gap. Germline-derived CDR1 and CDR2 are KGHDR and SFDVKD. This CDR3 has 16 residues.

The rearrangement uses TRBV6-5 and TRBJ2-5; a weak D match, TRBD2 (5 bases). This CDR3 contains 15 residues. Germline CDR1 reads MNHEY; CDR2 reads SVGAGI. Trimming stripped 0 bases from V and 1 base from J, with 9 bases between. CDR3 loop: CASSYSGLAQETQYF. Here the CDR3 DNA reads TGTGCCAGCAGTTACTCGGGTCTAGCCCAAGAGACCCAGTACTTC.

This clonotype has just a few counts. The chain uses TRBV7-2 and TRBJ2-7; no definite D call. The V end was cut by 0 bases, the J end by 3 bases, with 9 bases between. Germline V gene data show CDR1 as SGHTA and CDR2 as FQGNSA. This CDR3 comprises 14 residues. CDR3 sequence (DNA): TGTGCCAGCAGCTTAGCGGCCAGTAACTACGAGCAGTACTTC. It is translated as CASSLAASNYEQYF.

This clonotype was found a few times. The chain joins TRBV5-5 to TRBJ2-4, with 11 bases lining up with TRBD2. Germline trimming cut 2 bases from V and 5 bases from J; bases unmatched to any gene: 6. CDR3 size: 16 residues. CDR1 is SGHKS, CDR2 YYEKEE, per germline (reference sequence). CDR3 sequence (DNA): TGTGCCAGCAGCTTCCTAGCGGGGGGCGGACAAAACATTCAGTACTTC. Amino acid sequence: CASSFLAGGGQNIQYF.

This clonotype was seen repeatedly, ten times or more. V gene TRBV9 combines with J gene TRBJ2-1; 8 bases fit TRBD2. With 2 bases clipped from V and 0 bases from J, the junction kept 4 bases outside the gene matches. The V gene's germline CDR1 is SGDLS and CDR2 YYNGEE. The CDR3 loop spans 16 amino acids. The CDR3: CASSVGGGSSYNEQFF. The DNA for the CDR3 is TGTGCCAGCAGCGTTGGCGGGGGGAGCTCCTACAATGAGCAGTTCTTC.

This clonotype was found many times. V gene TRBV7-9 combines with J gene TRBJ2-5; 8 nucleotides agree with TRBD1. Germline V gene lookup returns CDR1 SEHNR and CDR2 FQNEAQ (reference sequence). The CDR3 extends over 14 amino acids. V shed 3 bases, J shed 2 bases, and the junction held 2 bases outside the gene matches. The CDR3 coding sequence is TGTGCCAGCAGCTTCCGGACAGGGCAAGAGACCCAGTACTTC. It specifies CASSFRTGQETQYF.

This clonotype occurred a few times. The chain couples TRBV12-3 or TRBV12-4 to TRBJ1-1; D is possibly TRBD1 (5 bases). CDR3 length: 15 amino acids. Trimming pared 6 bases from V and 4 bases from J, leaving 18 bases between. CDR3 sequence reads: CASSKGSGVGTEAFF. In DNA form, the CDR3 reads TGTGCCAGCAGCAAAGGGTCGGGGGTAGGCACTGAAGCTTTCTTT.

This clonotype was seen repeatedly, ten times or more. This chain uses TRBV29-1 with TRBJ2-5, with TRBD2 matching over 8 bases. J gave up 4 bases and V 4 bases, and 2 bases lay outside the gene matches. Germline CDR1 and CDR2: SQVTM and ANQGSEA. CDR3 size: 12 residues. CDR3 residues: CSVGGGLETQYF. CDR3 coding DNA: TGCAGCGTTGGCGGGGGGCTAGAGACCCAGTACTTC.

This clonotype was seen only a few times. The V call is TRBV15, the J call TRBJ2-4; D is perhaps TRBD1 or TRBD2 (6 bases each). Germline V gene lookup returns CDR1 LNHNV and CDR2 YYDKDF (reference sequence). This CDR3 region has 15 residues. Trimming stripped 5 bases from V and 7 bases from J, with 18 bases between. Here the CDR3 DNA reads TGTGCCACCAGCGGAGGGACACTCGAAGGGAACATTCAGTACTTC. This sequence encodes CATSGGTLEGNIQYF.

V is TRBV27 and J is TRBJ2-2, with unresolved D. Trimming removed 5 bases at V and 0 bases at J, with 7 bases between. Germline V lookup: CDR1 MNHEY, CDR2 SMNVEV (reference sequence). The CDR3 extends over 14 amino acids. The DNA of the CDR3 is TGTGCCAGCAGTGGTTTCCCGAACACCGGGGAGCTGTTTTTT. Its translation is CASSGFPNTGELFF.

This clonotype has at least ten counts. V usage is TRBV7-2 and J usage is TRBJ2-5; D call uncertain. Germline V gene lookup returns CDR1 SGHTA and CDR2 FQGNSA. The CDR3 has 14 amino acids. V shed 2 bases and J shed 2 bases, with 9 bases lying between them. CDR3 nucleotides: TGTGCCAGCAGCTTAAGCGCACAGCAAGAGACCCAGTACTTC. It is translated as CASSLSAQQETQYF. The full variable domain, completed using reference TRBV7-2 and TRBJ2-5, is GAGVSQSPSNKVTEKGKDVELRCDPISGHTALYWYRQSLGQGLEFLIYFQGNSAPDKSGLPSDRFSAERTGGSVSTLTIQRTQQEDSAVYLCASSLSAQQETQYFGPGTRLLVL.

V gene TRBV5-1 combines with J gene TRBJ2-5; 8 nucleotides align to TRBD1. Trimming cost V 6 bases and J 1 base; bases outside gene matches: 8. The germline V gene has CDR1 SGHRS and CDR2 YFSETQ. CDR3 length: 15 residues. In nucleotides, the CDR3 is TGCGCCAGCATCCCGGACAGGGCCACCCAAGAGACCCAGTACTTC. It codes for CASIPDRATQETQYF.